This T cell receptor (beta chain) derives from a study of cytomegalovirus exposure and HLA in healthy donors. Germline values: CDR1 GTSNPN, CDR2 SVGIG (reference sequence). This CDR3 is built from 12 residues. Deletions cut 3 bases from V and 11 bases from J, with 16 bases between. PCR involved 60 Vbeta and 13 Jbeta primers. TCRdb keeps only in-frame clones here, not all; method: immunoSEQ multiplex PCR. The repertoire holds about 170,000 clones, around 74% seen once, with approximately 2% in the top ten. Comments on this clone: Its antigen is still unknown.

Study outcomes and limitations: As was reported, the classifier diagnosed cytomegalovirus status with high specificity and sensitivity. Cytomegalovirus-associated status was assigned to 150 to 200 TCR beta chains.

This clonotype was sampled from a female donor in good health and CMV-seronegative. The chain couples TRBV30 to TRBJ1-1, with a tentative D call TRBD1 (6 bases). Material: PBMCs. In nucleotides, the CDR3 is TGTGCCTGGAGCCAGGGGCGCGAGTCGGCTTTCTTT. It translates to CAWSQGRESAFF.